This entry lists 29 T cell receptor beta chains sequenced from one sample in a study of T cell responses to AZD1222 COVID-19 vaccine (dated by TCRdb to the early 2020s). The library was made by the immunoSEQ multiplex PCR assay. TCRdb took this table from immuneACCESS and kept in-frame rearrangements with V and J called. Such tables lack part of the clones; where checked against another copy, unresolved V genes explain under half of the gap, and the rest is unexplained. Across this sample there are 110,000 to 150,000 clones, with over 90% seen only once. The top ten clones comprise 0.91% of the sample. The time point label on this specimen signifies: baseline before first vaccination. The meaning of the sample's treatment or condition label: meningococcal conjugate vaccine given as trial control. Sequenced material: peripheral blood, taken on day 0 of MenACWY control vaccination. The receptor source for this set is an adult in good health.

The V call is TRBV6-1, the J call TRBJ2-7; a weak D match, TRBD1 (5 bases). The germline V and J ends were trimmed by 2 bases and 4 bases, with 12 bases remaining between them. The CDR3 has 14 residues. The germline V gene encodes CDR1 MNHNS and CDR2 SASEGT. CDR3 bases: TGTGCCAGCAGTGAATACGACGGACAATACGAGCAGTACTTC. This gives the protein CASSEYDGQYEQYF.

The chain couples TRBV7-9 to TRBJ2-1, with D possibly called TRBD1 or TRBD2 (5 bases each). Trimming took 5 bases from V and 2 from J, leaving 13 bases between them. From germline, CDR1 is SEHNR and CDR2 FQNEAQ (reference sequence). The CDR3 consists of 15 residues. The CDR3 sequence is CASSRGRGAYNEQFF. CDR3 DNA: TGTGCCAGCAGCCGGGGCCGGGGAGCCTACAATGAGCAGTTCTTC.

V gene TRBV5-4 combines with J gene TRBJ2-2, with 11 bases aligning to TRBD2. Trimming at V came to 3 bases and at J to 0 bases, leaving 4 bases not matched to a gene. The germline V gene has CDR1 SGHNT and CDR2 YYREEE (reference sequence). The CDR3 spans 17 residues. The CDR3 protein is CASSSGSGRANTGELFF. The CDR3 DNA reads as TGTGCCAGCAGCTCTGGTAGCGGGAGGGCGAACACCGGGGAGCTGTTTTTT. Based on the CDR3 plus reference TRBV5-4 and TRBJ2-2, the full variable domain is ETGVTQSPTHLIKTRGQQVTLRCSSQSGHNTVSWYQQALGQGPQFIFQYYREEENGRGNFPPRFSGLQFPNYSSELNVNALELDDSALYLCASSSGSGRANTGELFFGEGSRLTVL.

This clone was counted between two and nine times. The V call is TRBV7-2, the J call TRBJ1-5; 8 nucleotides agree with TRBD1. The CDR3 consists of 14 residues. Losses at the gene ends were 5 bases for V and 2 bases for J; bases not matched to a gene: 2. CDR1 and CDR2 (germline): SGHTA, FQGNSA. CDR3: CASSPTGGNQPQHF. As DNA, the CDR3 is TGTGCCAGCAGCCCGACAGGGGGCAATCAGCCCCAGCATTTT.

For the CDR3, the DNA is TGTGCCAGCAGCCTAACAGGGGGTGGCTACACCTTC. Translation gives CASSLTGGGYTF. This chain joins TRBV5-4 and TRBJ1-2, with 8 bases matching TRBD1. The germline CDR1 and CDR2 sequences are SGHNT and YYREEE (reference sequence). This CDR3 has 12 residues. V shed 4 bases and J 7 bases; nucleotides not matched to a gene: 3.

The chain carries TRBV12-3 or TRBV12-4 and TRBJ1-5; D unresolved. Trimming pared 4 bases from V and 0 bases from J, leaving 4 bases between. CDR3 length: 13 amino acids. The CDR3: CASSYGSNQPQHF. For the CDR3, the DNA is TGTGCCAGCAGTTATGGTAGCAATCAGCCCCAGCATTTT.

The V gene is TRBV5-4, the J gene TRBJ2-5, with 9 bases that match TRBD2. The CDR3 is 14 residues long. V dropped 0 bases and J dropped 3; count of bases not matched to a gene: 0. Germline V CDR1 and CDR2: SGHNT, YYREEE (reference sequence). CDR3 sequence (DNA): TGTGCCAGCAGCTTGGCTAGCGGGGAAGAGACCCAGTACTTC. Translated: CASSLASGEETQYF. The whole variable domain, remainder taken from reference TRBV5-4 and TRBJ2-5, is ETGVTQSPTHLIKTRGQQVTLRCSSQSGHNTVSWYQQALGQGPQFIFQYYREEENGRGNFPPRFSGLQFPNYSSELNVNALELDDSALYLCASSLASGEETQYFGPGTRLLVL.

This clone appeared a single time. Additional DNA sequences in this sample encode the identical CDR3. V is TRBV10-3 and J is TRBJ1-1; D unclear. The CDR3 runs 15 residues. CDR1 ENHRY and CDR2 SYGVKD come from the germline V gene. V gave up 0 bases and J gave up 0 bases, with 8 bases separating them. The chain's CDR3 is CAISESRQLNTEAFF. Written as DNA, the CDR3 is TGTGCCATCAGTGAGTCGCGGCAATTGAACACTGAAGCTTTCTTT.

This clone was detected only once. The rearrangement links TRBV7-9 to TRBJ1-5; 12 bases fit TRBD1. CDR3 length equals 15 residues. J was trimmed by 7 bases and V by 3 bases; bases with no gene match: 4. Per germline, CDR1 SEHNR and CDR2 FQNEAQ (reference sequence). CDR3 nucleotides: TGTGCCAGCAGCTTGGGACAGGGGGCGCGACAGCCCCAGCATTTT. It yields the protein CASSLGQGARQPQHF.

V and J are TRBV20-1 and TRBJ2-3; 8 bases agree with TRBD2. The V gene's germline CDR1 is DFQATT and CDR2 SNEGSKA (reference sequence). The CDR3 covers 11 residues. V was clipped by 6 bases and J by 6 bases; unmatched bases: 2. CDR3: CSATSVDTQYF. The CDR3 nucleotides read TGCAGTGCGACTAGCGTCGATACGCAGTATTTT.

The rearrangement links TRBV11-1 to TRBJ1-2, with TRBD1 identical over 7 bases. V was pared by 3 bases and J by 2 bases, with 0 bases of the junction left unmatched. The length of the CDR3 is 13 residues. CDR1 and CDR2 from the germline V gene are SGHAT and FQDESV (reference sequence). The CDR3, as DNA: TGTGCCAGCAGCTTGGGACAGAACTATGGCTACACCTTC. Protein product: CASSLGQNYGYTF.

The chain employs TRBV19 and TRBJ1-3, with D possibly matching TRBD1 (6 bases). The germline V gene encodes CDR1 LNHDA and CDR2 SQIVND (reference sequence). V was pared by 3 bases and J by 3 bases, with 9 bases between. This CDR3 has 14 residues. Here the CDR3 DNA reads TGTGCCAGTAGTATCGGGGGCATTGGAAACACCATATATTTT. The encoded protein is CASSIGGIGNTIYF.

V and J are TRBV24-1 and TRBJ2-1; a possible D gene is TRBD2 (7 bases). The V gene's germline CDR1 is KGHDR and CDR2 SFDVKD. CDR3 length equals 13 residues. With 5 bases removed from V and 7 bases from J, the gap between germline ends came to 11 bases. The CDR3 DNA reads as TGTGCCACCAGTGCTGGGGGGGCGAATGAGCAGTTCTTC. This codes for CATSAGGANEQFF.

The V and J genes are TRBV7-9 and TRBJ1-1; TRBD1 agrees at 8 bases. V lost 1 base to trimming and J lost 6 bases; unmatched junction nucleotides: 7. CDR1 is SEHNR, CDR2 FQNEAQ, per germline (reference sequence). This CDR3 is 15 amino acids long. In DNA, the CDR3 is TGTGCCAGCAGCTTAGTCGGACAGGGAGTCGCTGAAGCTTTCTTT. Translating it yields CASSLVGQGVAEAFF. Complete variable domain (other parts from reference TRBV7-9 and TRBJ1-1): DTGVSQNPRHKITKRGQNVTFRCDPISEHNRLYWYRQTLGQGPEFLTYFQNEAQLEKSRLLSDRFSAERPKGSFSTLEIQRTEQGDSAMYLCASSLVGQGVAEAFFGQGTRLTVV.

This chain's CDR3 is CAISELRDRGAEAFF. The CDR3 DNA is TGTGCCATCAGTGAGCTGAGGGACAGGGGAGCTGAAGCTTTCTTT. This chain uses TRBV10-3 with TRBJ1-1, with 10 positions matching TRBD1. Germline V gene sequence: CDR1 ENHRY, CDR2 SYGVKD. The V segment lost 2 bases and the J segment 6 bases; nucleotides outside the gene matches: 6. The CDR3 length is 15 residues.

The rearrangement joins TRBV28 to TRBJ1-4; TRBD1 is a possible D gene (5 bases). CDR1 is MDHEN, CDR2 SYDVKM, per germline. The length of the CDR3 is 18 residues. Trimming removed 7 bases at V and 1 base at J, with 22 bases between. The CDR3 loop is CASNPSRVAHETNEKLFF. The CDR3 nucleotides read TGTGCCAGCAACCCGTCCAGGGTCGCTCACGAAACTAATGAAAAACTGTTTTTT.

In this sample, this clone turned up once. The chain recombines TRBV5-1 with TRBJ1-6; D uncertain. V lost 4 bases and J lost 0, with 11 bases in between. CDR3 length equals 16 residues. The germline CDR1 and CDR2 sequences are SGHRS and YFSETQ. The CDR3 bases are TGCGCCAGCAGCCCTCAATCAAGCTCCTATAATTCACCCCTCCACTTT. Translation gives CASSPQSSSYNSPLHF.

This clone was observed a single time. J is TRBJ1-1 and V is TRBV2; D uncertain. Between the trimmed V and J ends, which lost 9 bases and 0 bases, there was a span of 14 bases. Germline V gives CDR1 SNHLY, CDR2 FYNNEI. CDR3 length: 14 residues. CDR3 loop: CASLLLAMNTEAFF. In nucleotides, the CDR3 is TGTGCCAGTCTCCTCCTCGCCATGAACACTGAAGCTTTCTTT.

The chain links TRBV27 to TRBJ2-1; 12 positions match TRBD2. J gave up 9 bases and V 6 bases, and 9 bases lay outside the gene matches. CDR3 length: 15 residues. In germline, CDR1 is MNHEY, CDR2 SMNVEV (reference sequence). CDR3 loop: CASRSLAGGQVEQFF. Written as DNA, the CDR3 is TGTGCCAGCAGATCTCTAGCGGGGGGGCAGGTTGAGCAGTTCTTC.

The chain has TRBV19 and TRBJ2-4; TRBD2 matches at 11 bases. The CDR3 runs 18 residues. Germline CDR1 is LNHDA and CDR2 is SQIVND (reference sequence). The junction had 9 bases not matched to a gene; V was cut back by 5 bases and J by 0 bases. As DNA, the CDR3 is TGTGCCAGTAGTCCGGGACTAGCGGAACTACTAGCCAAAAACATTCAGTACTTC. Translated, it gives CASSPGLAELLAKNIQYF.

This clone was counted a single time. The chain recombines TRBV9 with TRBJ1-2; tentative D call: TRBD1 (6 bases). The V end lost 0 bases, the J end lost 6 bases, and 15 bases lay between the germline ends. The CDR3 length is 15 residues. Germline loops: CDR1 SGDLS, CDR2 YYNGEE. DNA of the CDR3: TGTGCCAGCAGCGTAGGAGCAAGGGGGGAGGATGGCTACACCTTC. Encoded protein: CASSVGARGEDGYTF. The full variable domain, with the rest looked up from reference TRBV9 and TRBJ1-2, is DSGVTQTPKHLITATGQRVTLRCSPRSGDLSVYWYQQSLDQGLQFLIQYYNGEERAKGNILERFSAQQFPDLHSELNLSSLELGDSALYFCASSVGARGEDGYTFGSGTRLTVV.

This chain joins TRBV2 and TRBJ1-4; D call uncertain. V was clipped by 0 bases and J by 0 bases, with 8 bases between them. Germline-derived CDR1 and CDR2 are SNHLY and FYNNEI. The CDR3 contains 16 residues. In DNA, the CDR3 is TGTGCCAGCAGTGAAGCTGCCTACCCAACTAATGAAAAACTGTTTTTT. This translates into CASSEAAYPTNEKLFF. Variable domain in full (rest from reference TRBV2 and TRBJ1-4): EPEVTQTPSHQVTQMGQEVILRCVPISNHLYFYWYRQILGQKVEFLVSFYNNEISEKSEIFDDQFSVERPDGSNFTLKIRSTKLEDSAMYFCASSEAAYPTNEKLFFGSGTQLSVL.

The chain combines TRBV7-2 with TRBJ2-7; D may be TRBD1 (6 bases). The CDR3 is 14 residues long. Germline CDR1 and CDR2: SGHTA and FQGNSA. Trimming left V 5 bases short and J 6 bases short, with 17 bases between. CDR3 protein: CASSPHYRDGEQYF. CDR3 sequence (DNA): TGTGCCAGCAGCCCGCACTACAGGGACGGCGAGCAGTACTTC. The whole variable domain, remainder taken from reference TRBV7-2 and TRBJ2-7, is GAGVSQSPSNKVTEKGKDVELRCDPISGHTALYWYRQSLGQGLEFLIYFQGNSAPDKSGLPSDRFSAERTGGSVSTLTIQRTQQEDSAVYLCASSPHYRDGEQYFGPGTRLTVT.

V and J are TRBV28 and TRBJ2-4, with TRBD1 matching 8 bases. CDR1 MDHEN and CDR2 SYDVKM come from the germline V gene. The CDR3 consists of 15 residues. With V trimmed by 9 bases and J by 1 base, 8 bases remained unmatched. The CDR3 bases are TGTGCCAGTTTGGGGGGACAGGTGGCCAAAAACATTCAGTACTTC. This sequence encodes CASLGGQVAKNIQYF.

V is TRBV28 and J is TRBJ1-2; D possibly corresponds to TRBD1 (5 bases). CDR3 length: 17 residues. The germline CDR1 and CDR2 sequences are MDHEN and SYDVKM. Between the trimmed V and J ends, which lost 2 bases and 3 bases, there was a span of 19 bases. CDR3 protein: CASSLTSSGWSDYGYTF. The CDR3 region has the DNA TGTGCCAGCAGTTTAACTTCCTCAGGGTGGAGTGACTATGGCTACACCTTC.

This chain links TRBV6-5 with TRBJ1-5, with no clear D. The CDR3 contains 16 residues. Trimming took off 0 bases at V and 5 bases at J, with 14 bases between the two ends. The germline CDR1 and CDR2 sequences are MNHEY and SVGAGI. The CDR3 loop reads CASSYSMESEDQPQHF. CDR3 nucleotide sequence: TGTGCCAGCAGTTACTCTATGGAGTCCGAGGATCAGCCCCAGCATTTT.

The chain carries TRBV5-1 and TRBJ2-1, with 14 bases lining up with TRBD2. CDR1 and CDR2 (germline): SGHRS, YFSETQ. The V gene end was trimmed by 4 bases and the J gene end by 5 bases; junction bases not matched to a gene: 14. The CDR3 runs 19 residues. CDR3 in amino acids: CASSKGTSGGLATNNEQFF. The CDR3 DNA sequence: TGCGCCAGCAGCAAAGGGACTAGCGGGGGATTGGCTACTAACAATGAGCAGTTCTTC.

In its sample, this clone was seen a few times. The J gene is TRBJ1-2, the V gene TRBV12-3 or TRBV12-4; possibly TRBD1 for D (6 bases). The length of the CDR3 is 12 residues. V dropped 6 bases and J dropped 3 bases, with 8 bases sitting between them. The DNA for the CDR3 is TGTGCCAGCAGCCGGACAGACTATGGCTACACCTTC. Protein: CASSRTDYGYTF.

Here the CDR3 DNA reads TGTGCCACCAGCAGAGTGGAGTGGGGTTCTGGAAACACCATATATTTT. Its translation: CATSRVEWGSGNTIYF. This rearrangement joins TRBV15 to TRBJ1-3; D ambiguous. CDR1 LNHNV and CDR2 YYDKDF come from the germline V gene (reference sequence). Trimming shortened V by 1 base and J by 1 base, and 11 bases separated the two germline ends. There are 16 residues in the CDR3. The variable domain in full, completed from reference TRBV15 and TRBJ1-3, reads DAMVIQNPRYQVTQFGKPVTLSCSQTLNHNVMYWYQQKSSQAPKLLFHYYDKDFNNEADTPDNFQSRRPNTSFCFLDIRSPGLGDTAMYLCATSRVEWGSGNTIYFGEGSWLTVV.